The 11 T cell receptor beta chains given below trace back to one sample, sequenced in a study of lymphopenia after photon versus proton radiotherapy. The protocol was immunoSEQ multiplex PCR, while the TCRdb copy is restricted to in-frame clones and leaves out a portion. The sample shows 77,000 or so clones, more than 70% of them seen only once. The material sequenced was peripheral blood, taken from a patient treated with proton-based radiotherapy. The origin of the receptors is a man aged 55-75 years with pancreatic cancer.

The chain employs TRBV7-2 and TRBJ2-3, with D maybe TRBD2 (6 bases). Germline CDR1 is SGHTA and CDR2 is FQGNSA. V lost 2 bases to trimming and J lost 8 bases, with 23 bases between them. The CDR3 runs 17 residues. CDR3 bases: TGTGCCAGCAGCTTACAACCCGGGCGGGGTCGTGAAGGTACGCAGTATTTT. Encoded protein: CASSLQPGRGREGTQYF. Looking up the rest from reference TRBV7-2 and TRBJ2-3 gives the full variable domain: GAGVSQSPSNKVTEKGKDVELRCDPISGHTALYWYRQSLGQGLEFLIYFQGNSAPDKSGLPSDRFSAERTGGSVSTLTIQRTQQEDSAVYLCASSLQPGRGREGTQYFGPGTRLTVL.

The gene calls are TRBV5-8 and TRBJ2-7, with 10 bases matching TRBD1. V dropped 5 bases and J dropped 12; count of bases not matched to a gene: 8. Germline V CDR1 and CDR2: SGHTS, YDEGEE. The CDR3 spans 12 residues. The CDR3 reads CASRRDRGRLYF. CDR3 DNA: TGTGCCAGCAGGCGCGACAGGGGGCGTTTGTACTTC.

The rearrangement joins TRBV28 to TRBJ1-3; 9 bases align to TRBD1. Per germline, CDR1 MDHEN and CDR2 SYDVKM. V gave up 1 base and J gave up 6 bases; unmatched junction bases: 7. This CDR3 is built from 16 residues. The CDR3 is CASSLLSGQGTNTIYF. DNA for the CDR3: TGTGCCAGCAGTTTATTATCGGGACAGGGTACAAACACCATATATTTT.

V is TRBV28 and J is TRBJ2-2, with D perhaps matching TRBD1 or TRBD2 (5 bases each). V was shortened by 3 bases and J by 2 bases, with 19 bases between the two germline ends. CDR1 is MDHEN, CDR2 SYDVKM, per germline. CDR3 length: 18 amino acids. The CDR3: CASSFQGVRGTNTGELFF. Written as DNA, the CDR3 is TGTGCCAGCAGTTTTCAAGGGGTACGAGGGACCAACACCGGGGAGCTGTTTTTT.

This chain uses TRBV7-2 with TRBJ2-7, with no clear D. V was cut by 0 bases and J by 9 bases, with 24 bases left in between. Germline values: CDR1 SGHTA, CDR2 FQGNSA. The CDR3 totals 17 residues. This CDR3 is CASSLALTDSPAGRQYF. In nucleotides, the CDR3 is TGTGCCAGCAGCTTAGCGCTCACCGACTCCCCCGCCGGTCGGCAGTACTTC.

Details on this clone: The same CDR3 can be traced to other DNA sequences in this sample. This chain joins TRBV9 and TRBJ2-3; 13 bases fit TRBD2. The CDR3 is 15 amino acids. J was trimmed by 6 bases and V by 0 bases; bases with no gene match: 1. Germline assignment: CDR1 SGDLS and CDR2 YYNGEE. CDR3 loop: CASSVGLAGGDTQYF. As DNA, the CDR3 is TGTGCCAGCAGCGTAGGACTAGCGGGAGGTGATACGCAGTATTTT. The full variable domain, with the rest looked up from reference TRBV9 and TRBJ2-3, is DSGVTQTPKHLITATGQRVTLRCSPRSGDLSVYWYQQSLDQGLQFLIQYYNGEERAKGNILERFSAQQFPDLHSELNLSSLELGDSALYFCASSVGLAGGDTQYFGPGTRLTVL.

The V and J genes are TRBV4-2 and TRBJ2-7, with no clear D. This CDR3 has 13 residues. The V end lost 1 base, the J end lost 5 bases, and 9 bases lay between the germline ends. The V gene's germline CDR1 is LGHNA and CDR2 YNFKEQ. CDR3 bases: TGTGCCAGCAGCCAAGCGGACGGGCACGAGCAGTACTTC. It specifies CASSQADGHEQYF.

V is TRBV19 and J is TRBJ1-3; 7 bases are shared with TRBD1. Germline CDR1 and CDR2: LNHDA and SQIVND (reference sequence). The CDR3 loop spans 15 amino acids. The ends lost 5 bases at V and 2 bases at J; junction bases unmatched: 6. The CDR3 DNA is TGTGCCAGTAGTCTTCGTAGGGGGCCTGGAAACACCATATATTTT. It encodes CASSLRRGPGNTIYF.

This clone showed up just a few times. The chain has TRBV19 and TRBJ1-2; TRBD1 agrees at 9 bases. This CDR3 comprises 14 residues. J lost 2 bases, V lost 7 bases, and 5 bases had no gene match. The germline V gene has CDR1 LNHDA and CDR2 SQIVND (reference sequence). DNA of the CDR3: TGTGCCAGTACCCGACAGGGGGTAAACTATGGCTACACCTTC. Protein sequence: CASTRQGVNYGYTF.

The chain employs TRBV7-8 and TRBJ2-5; no definite D call. Germline V CDR1 and CDR2: SGHVS, FQNEAQ. The CDR3 has 13 amino acids. V was cut by 3 bases and J by 4 bases, with 9 bases left in between. CDR3 coding DNA: TGTGCCAGCAGCTTTGTCCAGGTAGAGACCCAGTACTTC. It codes for CASSFVQVETQYF. The complete variable domain, with remaining parts taken from reference TRBV7-8 and TRBJ2-5, reads GAGVSQSPRYKVAKRGQDVALRCDPISGHVSLFWYQQALGQGPEFLTYFQNEAQLDKSGLPSDRFFAERPEGSVSTLKIQRTQQEDSAVYLCASSFVQVETQYFGPGTRLLVL.

This clone counts as medium-sized. This chain connects TRBV6-1 to TRBJ2-7, with 10 bases aligning to TRBD1. Trimming removed 4 bases from V and 6 bases from J; junction bases left unmatched: 12. This CDR3 contains 16 residues. Looked up from germline, CDR1 is MNHNS and CDR2 is SASEGT. CDR3 in DNA: TGTGCCAGCAGTGGGGGACTGGGACAGGGGTTAGGCGAGCAGTACTTC. Protein product: CASSGGLGQGLGEQYF.